This T cell receptor beta chain was sequenced for a study of T cell responses to AZD1222 COVID-19 vaccine. Points from the study as a whole: At baseline, seropositivity was found in only five or six AZD1222 recipients.

The protocol was immunoSEQ multiplex PCR, while the TCRdb copy is restricted to in-frame clones and leaves out a portion. The repertoire consists of more than 150,000 clones, with more than 75% occurring once and the leading ten covering around 26%. The germline V gene has CDR1 SGHTA and CDR2 FQGNSA. V gave up 5 bases and J gave up 5 bases, with 15 bases separating them. The CDR3 runs 14 residues. In this sample, this clone turned up a few times. Antigen specificity is unknown. The TCR comes from an adult who received the AZD1222 COVID-19 vaccine. The J gene is TRBJ1-2, the V gene TRBV7-2; D is perhaps TRBD1 (5 bases). The material was peripheral blood, obtained 28 days after the second AZD1222 dose. This CDR3 reads CASSASGYRYGYTF. For the CDR3, the DNA is TGTGCCAGCAGCGCCTCAGGGTATCGATATGGCTACACCTTC.